The present TCR beta chain was sequenced within a study of blood T cell repertoires in COVID-19. Study as a whole: Samples came from the United States, Italy and Spain, spanning acute and convalescent COVID-19. Sample material is recorded as cDNA or gDNA derived from T cells, B-cell-depleted T cells, or PBMCs.

Original analysis: Nucleated cell number was recorded as an estimate derived from reference gene primer amplification. Some clones are missing from TCRdb's copy, which holds only in-frame ones; the method was immunoSEQ multiplex PCR. Clone size and V and J calls were adopted from that table, with D and trimming inferred from the DNA. The profile shows a few hundred thousand clones, about four fifths of them singletons. Unmatched junction bases numbered 4, after V lost 1 base and J lost 2 bases. Germline lookup yields CDR1 LNHDA and CDR2 SQIVND (reference sequence). The CDR3 totals 16 residues. The chain combines TRBV19 with TRBJ2-3; 9 nucleotides agree with TRBD2. The sample comprised peripheral blood. The receptor was isolated from a man aged 25-45 years who had recovered from COVID-19. CDR3 sequence: CASSIGASGVTDTQYF. In DNA, the CDR3 is TGTGCCAGTAGTATAGGGGCTAGCGGGGTCACAGATACGCAGTATTTT.